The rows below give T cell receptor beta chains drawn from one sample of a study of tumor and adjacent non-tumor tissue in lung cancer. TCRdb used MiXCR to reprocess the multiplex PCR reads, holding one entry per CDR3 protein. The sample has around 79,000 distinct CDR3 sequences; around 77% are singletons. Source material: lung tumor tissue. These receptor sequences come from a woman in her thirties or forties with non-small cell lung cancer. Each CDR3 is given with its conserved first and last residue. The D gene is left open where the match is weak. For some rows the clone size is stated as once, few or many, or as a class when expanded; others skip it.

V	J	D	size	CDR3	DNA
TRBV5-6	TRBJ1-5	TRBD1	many	CASSFRGTGLLTQHF	TGTGCCAGCAGCTTCCGGGGGACAGGCCTCCTGACCCAGCATTTT
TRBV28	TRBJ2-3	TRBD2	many	CASSSGLAGASGTDTQYF	TGTGCCAGCAGCTCGGGACTAGCGGGAGCGAGTGGCACAGATACGCAGTATTTT
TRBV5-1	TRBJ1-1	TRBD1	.	CASSLISGTVTEAFF	TGCGCCAGCAGCTTGATCTCCGGGACAGTCACTGAAGCTTTCTTT
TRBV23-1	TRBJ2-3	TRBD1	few	CASSQRGTGAASTDTQYF	TGCGCCAGCAGTCAGAGGGGGACAGGAGCCGCTAGCACAGATACGCAGTATTTT
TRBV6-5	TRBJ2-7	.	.	CASSYHMGGSYEQYF	TGTGCCAGTAGTTACCACATGGGGGGTTCCTACGAACAGTACTTC
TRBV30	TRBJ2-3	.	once	CACSWWGHIDTQYF	TGTGCCTGTAGTTGGTGGGGGCACATAGATACGCAGTATTTT
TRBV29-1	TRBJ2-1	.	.	CSVKRTLYNVQFF	TGCAGTGTAAAGCGGACACTTTACAATGTGCAGTTCTTC
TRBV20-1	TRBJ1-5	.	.	CSANNHINQPQHF	TGCAGTGCTAATAACCATATCAATCAGCCCCAGCATTTT
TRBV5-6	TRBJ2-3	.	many	CASSLAVVGDTDTQYF	TGTGCCAGCAGCTTAGCGGTGGTAGGGGACACAGATACGCAGTATTTT
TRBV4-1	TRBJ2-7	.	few	CASSQGSREPEQYF	TGCGCCAGTAGCCAAGGTAGTCGGGAACCCGAGCAGTACTTC
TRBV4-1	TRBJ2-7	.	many	CASSHPGRSSYEQYF	TGCGCCAGCAGCCATCCAGGAAGGAGCTCCTACGAGCAGTACTTC
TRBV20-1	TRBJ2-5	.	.	CSARGRSEIQYF	TGCAGTGCTAGAGGTAGGAGTGAGATCCAGTACTTC
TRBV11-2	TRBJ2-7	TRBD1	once	CASRTRDREQAVF	TGTGCCAGCAGAACCCGGGACAGGGAACAGGCGGTTTTC
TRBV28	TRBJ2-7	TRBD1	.	CTSRRAGTGGGEQYF	TGTACCAGCAGAAGAGCCGGGACAGGGGGGGGAGAGCAGTACTTC
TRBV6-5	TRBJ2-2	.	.	CASSYMLLNTGELFF	TGTGCCAGCAGTTACATGCTATTGAACACCGGGGAGCTGTTTTTT
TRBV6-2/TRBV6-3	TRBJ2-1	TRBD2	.	CACSNRQAGNPNEQFF	TGTGCCTGCAGTAACAGACAAGCGGGAAATCCCAATGAGCAGTTCTTC
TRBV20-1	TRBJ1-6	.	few	CSATVGNSPLHF	TGCAGTGCTACAGTCGGTAATTCACCCCTCCACTTT
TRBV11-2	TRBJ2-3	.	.	CASSPLIASDTHYF	TGTGCCAGCAGCCCTCTAATCGCGTCGGATACGCACTATTTT
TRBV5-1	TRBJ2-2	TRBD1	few	CASSRDRANTGELFF	TGCGCCAGCAGCCGGGACAGGGCGAACACCGGGGAGCTGTTTTTT
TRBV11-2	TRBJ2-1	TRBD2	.	CVRSLVLAGRLNEQFF	TGTGTCAGGAGCTTAGTTCTAGCGGGGCGCCTAAATGAGCAGTTTTTC
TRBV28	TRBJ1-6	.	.	CTSSSRGEANSPLHF	TGTACCAGCAGTTCAAGGGGGGAAGCTAATTCACCCCTCCACTTT
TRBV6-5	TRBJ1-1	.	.	CASSSLRQDTEAFF	TGTGCCAGCAGCAGCCTTCGACAGGACACTGAAGCTTTCTTT
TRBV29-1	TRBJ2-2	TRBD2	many	CSVEEGGNRVGGELFF	TGCAGCGTTGAAGAGGGGGGGAATCGGGTAGGCGGGGAGCTGTTTTTT
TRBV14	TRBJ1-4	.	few	CASRQGSLNEKLFF	TGTGCCAGCAGGCAGGGTAGCCTAAATGAAAAACTGTTTTTT
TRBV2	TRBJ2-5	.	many	CASRGPSGTQYF	TGTGCCAGCAGGGGGCCCTCGGGGACCCAGTACTTC
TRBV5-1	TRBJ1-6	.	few	CASQPRASRDSYNSPLHF	TGCGCCAGCCAGCCCCGGGCCTCTCGGGACTCCTATAATTCACCCCTCCACTTT
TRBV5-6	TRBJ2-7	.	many	CASSTWGFSYEQYF	TGTGCCAGCAGCACCTGGGGATTCTCCTACGAGCAGTACTTC
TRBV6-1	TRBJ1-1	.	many	CASSEMGRLNTEAFF	TGTGCCAGCAGTGAAATGGGACGCTTGAACACTGAAGCTTTCTTT
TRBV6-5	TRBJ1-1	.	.	CASTQGLRAFF	TGTGCCAGCACCCAGGGTCTACGAGCTTTCTTT
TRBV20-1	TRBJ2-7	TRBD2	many	CSAPGLAGYEQYF	TGCAGTGCTCCGGGACTAGCGGGCTACGAGCAGTACTTC
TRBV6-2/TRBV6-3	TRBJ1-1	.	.	CGSSYGIGGTEAFF	TGTGGCAGCAGTTACGGGATAGGGGGCACTGAAGCTTTCTTT
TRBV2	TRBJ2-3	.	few	CASRNRRTADTQYF	TGTGCCAGCCGGAATCGTCGGACAGCGGATACGCAGTATTTT
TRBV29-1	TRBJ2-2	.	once	CSVEVTDGTGEMFF	TGCAGCGTTGAGGTGACAGATGGGACCGGGGAGATGTTTTTT
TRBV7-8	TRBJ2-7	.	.	CANSPRHYEQYF	TGTGCCAACAGCCCCCGCCATTACGAGCAGTATTTC
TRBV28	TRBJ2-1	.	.	CASIEGFRGLNNEYFF	TGTGCCAGCATAGAGGGGTTTCGGGGGCTTAACAATGAGTACTTCTTC
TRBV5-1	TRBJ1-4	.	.	CASSPRFGEGKLFF	TGTGCCAGCAGCCCCCGTTTTGGGGAGGGAAAACTGTTTTTT